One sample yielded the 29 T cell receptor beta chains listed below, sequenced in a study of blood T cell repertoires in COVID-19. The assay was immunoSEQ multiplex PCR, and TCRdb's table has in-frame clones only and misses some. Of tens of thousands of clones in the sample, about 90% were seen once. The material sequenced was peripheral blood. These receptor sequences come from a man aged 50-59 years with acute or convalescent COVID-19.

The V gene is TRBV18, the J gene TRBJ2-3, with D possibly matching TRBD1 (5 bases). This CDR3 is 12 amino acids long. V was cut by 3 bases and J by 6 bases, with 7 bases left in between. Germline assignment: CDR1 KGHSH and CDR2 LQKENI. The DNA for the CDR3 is TGTGCCAGCTCACCTAAGGGGGATACGCAGTATTTT. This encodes CASSPKGDTQYF.

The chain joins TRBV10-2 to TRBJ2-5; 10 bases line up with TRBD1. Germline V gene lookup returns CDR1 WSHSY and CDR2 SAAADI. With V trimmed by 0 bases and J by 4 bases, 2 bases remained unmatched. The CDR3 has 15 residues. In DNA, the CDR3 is TGCGCCAGCAGTGAGTCGGGACAGGGGACAGAGACCCAGTACTTC. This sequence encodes CASSESGQGTETQYF.

CDR3 residues: CASSLRNEKLFF. CDR3 coding DNA: TGTGCCAGCTCTCTGAGGAATGAAAAACTGTTTTTT. V and J are TRBV18 and TRBJ1-4; D gene uncertain. The germline CDR1 and CDR2 sequences are KGHSH and LQKENI. This CDR3 has 12 amino acids. V lost 6 bases, J lost 5 bases, and 7 bases lay in between. Based on the CDR3 plus reference TRBV18 and TRBJ1-4, the full variable domain is NAGVMQNPRHLVRRRGQEARLRCSPMKGHSHVYWYRQLPEEGLKFMVYLQKENIIDESGMPKERFSAEFPKEGPSILRIQQVVRGDSAAYFCASSLRNEKLFFGSGTQLSVL.

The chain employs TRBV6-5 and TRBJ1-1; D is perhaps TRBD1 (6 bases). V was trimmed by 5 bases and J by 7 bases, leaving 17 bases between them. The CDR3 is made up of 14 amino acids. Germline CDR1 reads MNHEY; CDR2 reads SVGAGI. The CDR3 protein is CASSLGTLAVEAFF. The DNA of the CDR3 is TGTGCCAGCAGTCTCGGGACACTCGCCGTTGAAGCTTTCTTT.

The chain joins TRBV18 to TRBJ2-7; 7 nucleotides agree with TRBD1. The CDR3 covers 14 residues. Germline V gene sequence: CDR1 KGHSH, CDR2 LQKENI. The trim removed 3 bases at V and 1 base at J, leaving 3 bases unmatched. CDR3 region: CASSPDRTSYEQYF. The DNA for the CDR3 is TGTGCCAGCTCACCGGACAGGACTTCCTACGAGCAGTACTTC.

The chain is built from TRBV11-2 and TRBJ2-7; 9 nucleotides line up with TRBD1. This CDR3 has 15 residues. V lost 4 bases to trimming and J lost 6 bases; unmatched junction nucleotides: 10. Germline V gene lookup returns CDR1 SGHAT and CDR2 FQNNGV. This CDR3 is CASSSYRGRRSEQYF. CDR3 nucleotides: TGTGCCAGCAGCTCATACAGGGGGCGCCGCAGCGAGCAGTACTTC.

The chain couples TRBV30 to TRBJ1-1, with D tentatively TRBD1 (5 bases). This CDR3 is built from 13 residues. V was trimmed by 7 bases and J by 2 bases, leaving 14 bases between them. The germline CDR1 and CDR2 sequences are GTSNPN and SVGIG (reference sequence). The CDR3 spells CASSAGVNTEAFF. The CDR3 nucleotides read TGTGCCTCTTCCGCGGGGGTTAACACTGAAGCTTTCTTT.

The CDR3 nucleotides read TGCGCCAGCAGCTACTACCGGGACAGGGTTGGAAAATCTGGAAACACCATATATTTT. Translating gives CASSYYRDRVGKSGNTIYF. The chain links TRBV4-1 to TRBJ1-3; 9 bases line up with TRBD1. The CDR3 loop spans 19 amino acids. With V trimmed by 5 bases and J by 1 base, 15 bases remained unmatched. Germline assignment: CDR1 MGHRA and CDR2 YSYEKL.

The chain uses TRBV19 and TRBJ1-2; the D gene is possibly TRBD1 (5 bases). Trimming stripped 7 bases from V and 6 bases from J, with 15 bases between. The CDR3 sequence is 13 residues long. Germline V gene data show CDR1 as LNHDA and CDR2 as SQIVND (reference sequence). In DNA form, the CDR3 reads TGTGCCAGTACTAACTCGGGGGGAGATGGCTACACCTTC. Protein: CASTNSGGDGYTF.

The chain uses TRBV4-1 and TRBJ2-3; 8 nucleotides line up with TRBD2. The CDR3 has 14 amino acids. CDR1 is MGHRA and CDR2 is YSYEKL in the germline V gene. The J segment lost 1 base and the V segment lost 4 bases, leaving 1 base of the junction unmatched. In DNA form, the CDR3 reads TGCGCCAGCAGCCTGACTAGCGGCACAGATACGCAGTATTTT. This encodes CASSLTSGTDTQYF.

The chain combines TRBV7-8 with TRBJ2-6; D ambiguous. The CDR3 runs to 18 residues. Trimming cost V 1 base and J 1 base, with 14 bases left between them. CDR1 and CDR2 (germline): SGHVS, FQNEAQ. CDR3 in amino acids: CASSLVPGGRSGANVLTF. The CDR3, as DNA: TGTGCCAGCAGCTTAGTACCGGGTGGAAGATCTGGGGCCAACGTCCTGACTTTC.

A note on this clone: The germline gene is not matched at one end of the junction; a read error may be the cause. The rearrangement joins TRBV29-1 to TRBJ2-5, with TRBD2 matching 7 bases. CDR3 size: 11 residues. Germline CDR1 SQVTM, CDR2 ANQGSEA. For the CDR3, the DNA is TGCAGCTCTACCCTCTCGGGAGGAGAGGACTTC. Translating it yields CSSTLSGGEDF.

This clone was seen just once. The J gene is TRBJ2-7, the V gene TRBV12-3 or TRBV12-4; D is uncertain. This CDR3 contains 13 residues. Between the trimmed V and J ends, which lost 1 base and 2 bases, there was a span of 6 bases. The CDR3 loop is CASSLGPPYEQYF. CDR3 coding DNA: TGTGCCAGCAGTTTAGGTCCTCCCTACGAGCAGTACTTC.

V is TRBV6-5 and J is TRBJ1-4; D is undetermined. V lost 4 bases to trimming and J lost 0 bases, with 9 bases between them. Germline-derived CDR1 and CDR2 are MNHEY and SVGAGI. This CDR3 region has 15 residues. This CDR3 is CASSLRLATNEKLFF. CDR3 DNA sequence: TGTGCCAGCAGTTTACGGCTAGCAACTAATGAAAAACTGTTTTTT.

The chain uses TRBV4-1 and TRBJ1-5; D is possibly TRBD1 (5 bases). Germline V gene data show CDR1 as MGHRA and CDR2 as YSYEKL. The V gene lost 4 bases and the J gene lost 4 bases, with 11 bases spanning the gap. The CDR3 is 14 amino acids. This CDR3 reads CASSRLGGNQPQHF. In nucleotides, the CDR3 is TGCGCCAGCAGCCGATTGGGGGGAAATCAGCCCCAGCATTTT.

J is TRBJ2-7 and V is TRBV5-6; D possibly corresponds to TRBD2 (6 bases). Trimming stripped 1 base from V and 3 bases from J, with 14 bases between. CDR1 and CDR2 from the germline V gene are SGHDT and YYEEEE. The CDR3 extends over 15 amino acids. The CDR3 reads CASSLYRDLFYEQYF. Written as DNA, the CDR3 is TGTGCCAGCAGCTTGTATCGGGACTTGTTCTACGAGCAGTACTTC.

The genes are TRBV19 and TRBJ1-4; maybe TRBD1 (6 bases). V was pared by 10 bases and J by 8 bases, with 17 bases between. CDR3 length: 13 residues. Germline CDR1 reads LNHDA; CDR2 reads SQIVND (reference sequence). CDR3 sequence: CATNGQGREKLFF. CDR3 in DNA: TGTGCCACCAACGGGCAGGGGCGGGAAAAACTGTTTTTT.

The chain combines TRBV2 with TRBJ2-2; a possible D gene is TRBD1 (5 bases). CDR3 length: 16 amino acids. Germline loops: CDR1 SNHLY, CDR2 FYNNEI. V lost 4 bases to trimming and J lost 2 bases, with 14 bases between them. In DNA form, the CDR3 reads TGTGCCAGCAGTGTACGGCTAGACAGTAACACCGGGGAGCTGTTTTTT. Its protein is CASSVRLDSNTGELFF.

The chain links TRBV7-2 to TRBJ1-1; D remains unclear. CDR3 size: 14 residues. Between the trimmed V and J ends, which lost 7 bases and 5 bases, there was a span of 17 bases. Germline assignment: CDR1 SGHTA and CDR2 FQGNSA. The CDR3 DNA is TGTGCCAGCACCCGATTATCGGGGTCGACTGAAGCTTTCTTT. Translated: CASTRLSGSTEAFF.

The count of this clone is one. CDR3 coding DNA: TGCGCCAGCAGCCAAGTTTGGACTAGCGGGGGGGTAGACAATGAGCAGTTCTTC. Translated: CASSQVWTSGGVDNEQFF. The rearrangement joins TRBV4-1 to TRBJ2-1, with 15 bases that match TRBD2. This CDR3 comprises 18 residues. V lost 1 base and J lost 5; bases outside the gene matches: 6. Per the germline V gene, CDR1 is MGHRA and CDR2 is YSYEKL.

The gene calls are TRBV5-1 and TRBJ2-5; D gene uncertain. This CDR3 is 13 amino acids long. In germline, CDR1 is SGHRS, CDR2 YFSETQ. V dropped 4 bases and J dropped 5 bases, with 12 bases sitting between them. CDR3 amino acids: CASSPREWETQYF. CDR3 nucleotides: TGCGCCAGCAGCCCCCGCGAGTGGGAGACCCAGTACTTC.

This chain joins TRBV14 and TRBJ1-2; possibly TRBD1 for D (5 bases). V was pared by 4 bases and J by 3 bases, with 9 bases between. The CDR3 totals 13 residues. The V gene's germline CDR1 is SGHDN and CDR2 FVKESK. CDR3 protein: CASSPDSDYGYTF. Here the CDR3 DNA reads TGTGCCAGCAGCCCCGACAGCGACTATGGCTACACCTTC. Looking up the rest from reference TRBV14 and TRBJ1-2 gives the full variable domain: EAGVTQFPSHSVIEKGQTVTLRCDPISGHDNLYWYRRVMGKEIKFLLHFVKESKQDESGMPNNRFLAERTGGTYSTLKVQPAELEDSGVYFCASSPDSDYGYTFGSGTRLTVV.

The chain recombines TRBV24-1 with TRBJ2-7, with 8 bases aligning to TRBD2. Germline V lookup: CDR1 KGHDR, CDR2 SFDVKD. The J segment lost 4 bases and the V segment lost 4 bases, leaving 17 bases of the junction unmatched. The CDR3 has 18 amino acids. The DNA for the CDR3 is TGTGCCACCAGTGAGGGCGGGAGGAATTGGGGGCGGGCGTACGAGCAGTACTTC. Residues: CATSEGGRNWGRAYEQYF.

The CDR3 region has the DNA TGTGCCATCAATCACCCAGGCCGAACAGATGAAGCTTTCTTT. Protein sequence: CAINHPGRTDEAFF. The V call is TRBV10-3, the J call TRBJ1-1, with no clear D. From germline, CDR1 is ENHRY and CDR2 SYGVKD. The CDR3 is made up of 14 amino acids. V lost 7 bases, J lost 7 bases, and 19 bases lay in between.

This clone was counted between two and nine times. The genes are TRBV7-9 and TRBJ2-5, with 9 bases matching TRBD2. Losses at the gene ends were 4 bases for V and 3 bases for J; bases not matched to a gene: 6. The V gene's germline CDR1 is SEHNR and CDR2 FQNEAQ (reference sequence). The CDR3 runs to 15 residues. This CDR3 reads CASSYGVAGEETQYF. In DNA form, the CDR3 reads TGTGCCAGCAGCTACGGTGTAGCGGGAGAAGAGACCCAGTACTTC.

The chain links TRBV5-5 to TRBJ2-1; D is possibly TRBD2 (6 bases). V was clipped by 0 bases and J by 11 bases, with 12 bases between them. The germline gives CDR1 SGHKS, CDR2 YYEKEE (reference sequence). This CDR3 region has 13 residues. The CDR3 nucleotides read TGTGCCAGCAGCTTGGTGCGGGACGGACAGCAGTTCTTC. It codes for CASSLVRDGQQFF. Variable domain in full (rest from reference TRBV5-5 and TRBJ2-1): DAGVTQSPTHLIKTRGQQVTLRCSPISGHKSVSWYQQVLGQGPQFIFQYYEKEERGRGNFPDRFSARQFPNYSSELNVNALLLGDSALYLCASSLVRDGQQFFGPGTRLTVL.

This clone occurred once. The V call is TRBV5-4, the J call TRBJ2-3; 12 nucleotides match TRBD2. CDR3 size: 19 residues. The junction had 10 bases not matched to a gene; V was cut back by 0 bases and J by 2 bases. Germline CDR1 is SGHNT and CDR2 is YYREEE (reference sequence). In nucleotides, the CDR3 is TGTGCCAGCAGCTTGGCCGAGACTAGCGGGAGAAGTCTCACAGATACGCAGTATTTT. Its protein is CASSLAETSGRSLTDTQYF.

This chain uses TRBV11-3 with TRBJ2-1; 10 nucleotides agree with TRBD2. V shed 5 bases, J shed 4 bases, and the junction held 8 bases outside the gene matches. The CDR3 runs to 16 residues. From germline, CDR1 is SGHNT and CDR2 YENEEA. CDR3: CASSLLAGVAYNEQFF. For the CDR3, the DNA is TGTGCCAGCAGCCTCCTAGCGGGAGTTGCTTACAATGAGCAGTTCTTC.

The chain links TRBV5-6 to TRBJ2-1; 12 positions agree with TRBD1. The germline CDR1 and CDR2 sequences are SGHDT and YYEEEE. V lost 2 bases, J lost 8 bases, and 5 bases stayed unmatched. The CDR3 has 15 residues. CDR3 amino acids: CASSLPGQGAHEQFF. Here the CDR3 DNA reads TGTGCCAGCAGCTTACCGGGACAGGGGGCTCATGAGCAGTTCTTC.